This TCR beta chain comes out of a study of neoadjuvant nivolumab and ipilimumab in lung cancer. General study results and limits: Only a single major-pathologic-response sample was available for clonality analysis. Only two of four nivolumab-treated tumors gained richness and clonality by surgery. Resected tumors had greater TCR richness and clonality than uninvolved lung. Higher pretherapy blood TCR richness went with higher resected-tumor richness.

Details on this clone: As yet, its antigen is unknown.

Using immunoSEQ multiplex PCR, the repertoire was profiled, and TCRdb retains in-frame clones only, with some absent. In the table there are more than 15,000 clones, around 77% of which are singletons. The clonotype comes from an adult with non-small cell lung cancer. The material sequenced was tumor tissue, taken after neoadjuvant nivolumab, alone or with ipilimumab, at or shortly before surgery.

CDR3 loop: CASSEGLAVSTDTQYF. The CDR3 DNA reads as TGTGCCAGCAGTGAAGGGCTGGCGGTTAGCACAGATACGCAGTATTTT. This chain uses TRBV2 with TRBJ2-3; D not certain. CDR3 length: 16 amino acids. The V and J ends lost 1 base and 0 bases respectively, with 11 bases between them. Germline CDR1 SNHLY, CDR2 FYNNEI. The variable domain in full, completed from reference TRBV2 and TRBJ2-3, reads EPEVTQTPSHQVTQMGQEVILRCVPISNHLYFYWYRQILGQKVEFLVSFYNNEISEKSEIFDDQFSVERPDGSNFTLKIRSTKLEDSAMYFCASSEGLAVSTDTQYFGPGTRLTVL.